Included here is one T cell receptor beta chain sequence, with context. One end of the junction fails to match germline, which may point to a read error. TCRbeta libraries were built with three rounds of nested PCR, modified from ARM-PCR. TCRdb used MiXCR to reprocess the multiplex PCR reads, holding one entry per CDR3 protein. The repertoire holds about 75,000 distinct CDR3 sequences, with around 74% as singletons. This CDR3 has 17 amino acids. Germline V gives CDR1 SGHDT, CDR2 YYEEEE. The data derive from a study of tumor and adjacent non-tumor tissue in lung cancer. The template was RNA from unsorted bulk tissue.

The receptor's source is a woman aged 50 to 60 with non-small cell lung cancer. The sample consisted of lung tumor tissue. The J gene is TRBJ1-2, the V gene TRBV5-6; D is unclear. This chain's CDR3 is CASSLAGFRSSNYGYTF. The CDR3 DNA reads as TGTGCCAGCAGCCTGGCAGGATTCAGGTCCTCTAACTATGGTTACACCTTC.